Reported below is one T cell receptor beta chain. The table came from immunoSEQ multiplex PCR; TCRdb's copy has only in-frame clones and leaves some out. The table has over 110,000 clones, around 88% seen once; the top ten hold about 28%. The CDR3 spans 11 residues. Germline CDR1 reads LNHDA; CDR2 reads SQIVND (reference sequence). The V and J ends lost 3 bases and 6 bases respectively, with 2 bases between them. The data were obtained in a study of blood T cell repertoires in COVID-19. The source material was peripheral blood. The sequence was collected from a human donor in a cohort sampled during active COVID-19. V and J are TRBV19 and TRBJ2-2; D remains ambiguous. The CDR3 spells CASSISGELFF. CDR3 coding DNA: TGTGCCAGTAGTATCTCCGGGGAGCTGTTTTTT.